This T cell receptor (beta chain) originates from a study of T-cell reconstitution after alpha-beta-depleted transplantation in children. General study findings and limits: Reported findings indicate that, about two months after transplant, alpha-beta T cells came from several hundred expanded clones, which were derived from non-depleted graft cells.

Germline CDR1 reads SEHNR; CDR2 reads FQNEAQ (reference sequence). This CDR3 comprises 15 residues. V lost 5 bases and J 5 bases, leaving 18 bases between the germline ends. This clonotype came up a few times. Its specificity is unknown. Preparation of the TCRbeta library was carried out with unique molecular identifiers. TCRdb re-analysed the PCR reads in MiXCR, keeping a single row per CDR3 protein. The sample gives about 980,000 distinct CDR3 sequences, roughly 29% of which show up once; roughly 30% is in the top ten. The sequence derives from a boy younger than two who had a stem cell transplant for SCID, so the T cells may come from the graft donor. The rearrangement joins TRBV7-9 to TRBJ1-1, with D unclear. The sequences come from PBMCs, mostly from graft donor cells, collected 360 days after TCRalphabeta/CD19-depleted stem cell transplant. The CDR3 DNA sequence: TGTGCCAGCAGCCTTTACGCCGGGATGGGGACTGAAGCTTTCTTT. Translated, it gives CASSLYAGMGTEAFF.